The entry below gives a single T cell receptor (beta chain) sequence along with its context. What it recognizes is unknown. The sample comes from a study of cytomegalovirus exposure and HLA in healthy donors. General study results and limits: CMV serostatus was the sole immune exposure data available. Rarity marked most TCR sequences, yet some public TCRs occurred in many donors. From TCR beta sequences, most subjects' HLA-A and HLA-B alleles were reportedly predicted accurately.

V was pared by 7 bases and J by 2 bases, with 13 bases between. Germline assignment: CDR1 SNHLY and CDR2 FYNNEI. This CDR3 has 14 amino acids. In the PCR, 60 Vbeta and 13 Jbeta primers were used. Original processing methods: Around 11 million of about 80 million unique TCR beta chains were shared, per a later count. The protocol was immunoSEQ multiplex PCR, while the TCRdb copy is restricted to in-frame clones and leaves out a portion. That table gives V, J and clone size, and the DNA gave D and trimming. The table includes 150,000 to 200,000 clones, roughly 78% detected once. Material for sequencing was PBMCs. The receptor's source is a man aged 35 to 55 in good health and CMV-seronegative. The chain recombines TRBV2 with TRBJ2-3; D possibly corresponds to TRBD2 (5 bases). The CDR3 nucleotides read TGTGCCAGCAAGGGCGGGCACGTCACAGATACGCAGTATTTT. The encoded protein is CASKGGHVTDTQYF. Combining the CDR3 with reference TRBV2 and TRBJ2-3 gives the whole variable domain EPEVTQTPSHQVTQMGQEVILRCVPISNHLYFYWYRQILGQKVEFLVSFYNNEISEKSEIFDDQFSVERPDGSNFTLKIRSTKLEDSAMYFCASKGGHVTDTQYFGPGTRLTVL.